The rows below give T cell receptor beta chains drawn from one sample of a study of blood T cells in healthy people across ages. TCRdb analysed the 5' RACE reads with MiXCR anew, one entry per CDR3 protein. Of 1.5 million to 2 million distinct CDR3 sequences listed, 34% are singletons. Sequenced input: blood. The receptors derive from a woman aged 25 to 39 in good health. Each CDR3 is given with its conserved first and last residue. A D gene is named only where the DNA matches it firmly. The size entry is marked missing in some rows and otherwise reads once, few, many or a size class.

v_gene: TRBV12-3/TRBV12-4
j_gene: TRBJ1-5
d_gene: .
abundance: .
CDR3nt: TGTGCCAGCAGGTTTAATTTTTTCGATCAGCCCCAGCATTTT
CDR3aa: CASRFNFFDQPQHF

v_gene: TRBV5-1
j_gene: TRBJ2-4
d_gene: TRBD2
abundance: .
CDR3nt: TGTGCCAGCAGCTTGGGAAGGCTAGCGGTTGCCAAAAACATTCAGTACTTC
CDR3aa: CASSLGRLAVAKNIQYF

v_gene: TRBV2
j_gene: TRBJ1-4
d_gene: .
abundance: .
CDR3nt: TGTGCCAGCAGTGAGAGGTTGTCTGAAAAACTGTTTTTT
CDR3aa: CASSERLSEKLFF

v_gene: TRBV7-9
j_gene: TRBJ2-3
d_gene: TRBD2
abundance: many
CDR3nt: TGTGCCAGCAGCCCAAGTTCCACTAGCGGAGGCACAGATACGCAGTATTTT
CDR3aa: CASSPSSTSGGTDTQYF

v_gene: TRBV27
j_gene: TRBJ1-2
d_gene: .
abundance: few
CDR3nt: TGTGCCAGCAGTACCCTTGGGCCGAACTATGGCTACACCTTC
CDR3aa: CASSTLGPNYGYTF

v_gene: TRBV18
j_gene: TRBJ2-3
d_gene: TRBD2
abundance: .
CDR3nt: TGTGCCAGCTCACCATCCCCAGCGGGAGTAGATACGCAGTATTTT
CDR3aa: CASSPSPAGVDTQYF

v_gene: TRBV6-2/TRBV6-3
j_gene: TRBJ1-2
d_gene: .
abundance: .
CDR3nt: TGTGCCAGCAGTGACCCTCTGACGGGAACTAACTATGGCTACACCTTC
CDR3aa: CASSDPLTGTNYGYTF

v_gene: TRBV20-1
j_gene: TRBJ2-7
d_gene: TRBD1
abundance: few
CDR3nt: TGCAGTGCTAGAGCGCGCCCCGGGACAGGGGCCTACGAGCAGTACTTC
CDR3aa: CSARARPGTGAYEQYF

v_gene: TRBV6-5
j_gene: TRBJ1-1
d_gene: .
abundance: .
CDR3nt: TGTGCCAGCAGTCCCCAGACCTTGGTCACTGAAGCTTTCTTT
CDR3aa: CASSPQTLVTEAFF

v_gene: TRBV20-1
j_gene: TRBJ1-4
d_gene: .
abundance: .
CDR3nt: TGCAGTGCTAGAGAAGGGGTGTCTAATGAAAAACTGTTTTTT
CDR3aa: CSAREGVSNEKLFF

v_gene: TRBV5-1
j_gene: TRBJ2-7
d_gene: TRBD1
abundance: .
CDR3nt: TGCGCCAGCAGCCTAGGACAGGGGGCAAACGGGCAGTACTTC
CDR3aa: CASSLGQGANGQYF

v_gene: TRBV20-1
j_gene: TRBJ2-5
d_gene: TRBD2
abundance: .
CDR3nt: TGCAGTGCTAGGACTAGCGGGAGGTACCAAGAGGCCCAGTACTTC
CDR3aa: CSARTSGRYQEAQYF

v_gene: TRBV4-1
j_gene: TRBJ2-1
d_gene: TRBD1
abundance: few
CDR3nt: TGCGCCAGCAGCCAAGAGACAGGGTATAGGGATGAGCAGTTCTTC
CDR3aa: CASSQETGYRDEQFF

v_gene: TRBV10-3
j_gene: TRBJ1-1
d_gene: TRBD1
abundance: few
CDR3nt: TGTGCCATCAGTGCCCGGACAGGGATACTGAACACTGAAGCTTTCTTT
CDR3aa: CAISARTGILNTEAFF

v_gene: TRBV18
j_gene: TRBJ2-3
d_gene: TRBD2
abundance: .
CDR3nt: TGTGCCAGCTCACCACCCTACGGGGCGGGAGTTGATACGCAGTATTTT
CDR3aa: CASSPPYGAGVDTQYF

v_gene: TRBV30
j_gene: TRBJ2-7
d_gene: .
abundance: few
CDR3nt: TGTGCCTGGAGTGTACGAAGAAACTACGAGCAGTACTTC
CDR3aa: CAWSVRRNYEQYF

v_gene: TRBV7-6
j_gene: TRBJ1-2
d_gene: TRBD1
abundance: .
CDR3nt: TGTGCCAGCAGCGGGCCCCGGGACAGCGGACGTGGCTACACCTTC
CDR3aa: CASSGPRDSGRGYTF

v_gene: TRBV6-4
j_gene: TRBJ2-3
d_gene: .
abundance: .
CDR3nt: TGTGCCAGCAGGATGACTAGAAACACAGATACGCAGTATTTT
CDR3aa: CASRMTRNTDTQYF

v_gene: TRBV20-1
j_gene: TRBJ2-4
d_gene: .
abundance: few
CDR3nt: TGCAGTGCTAGACGTCAGGGAAACATTCAGTACTTC
CDR3aa: CSARRQGNIQYF

v_gene: TRBV20-1
j_gene: TRBJ1-5
d_gene: .
abundance: few
CDR3nt: TGCAGTGCTAGATATGGAGGGGGTAGCAATCAGCCCCAGCATTTT
CDR3aa: CSARYGGGSNQPQHF

v_gene: TRBV7-9
j_gene: TRBJ1-5
d_gene: .
abundance: .
CDR3nt: TGTGCCAGCAGCCCCGAAGGGTTCCGGCCCCAGCATTTT
CDR3aa: CASSPEGFRPQHF

v_gene: TRBV18
j_gene: TRBJ2-7
d_gene: .
abundance: .
CDR3nt: TGTGCCAGCTCACCAGAGGGTAGGGTGACCTACGAGCAGTACTTC
CDR3aa: CASSPEGRVTYEQYF

v_gene: TRBV20-1
j_gene: TRBJ2-5
d_gene: TRBD1
abundance: .
CDR3nt: TGCAGTGCTACGGGACAGGGAGGCCAAGAGACCCAGTACTTC
CDR3aa: CSATGQGGQETQYF

v_gene: TRBV2
j_gene: TRBJ1-2
d_gene: .
abundance: .
CDR3nt: TGTGCCAGCACCCGAGTATCCTCCGAGGGGTATGGCTACACCTTC
CDR3aa: CASTRVSSEGYGYTF

v_gene: TRBV7-2
j_gene: TRBJ2-5
d_gene: .
abundance: many
CDR3nt: TGTGCCAGCAGCTTAGGGGTCCAAGAGACCCAGTACTTC
CDR3aa: CASSLGVQETQYF

v_gene: TRBV6-5
j_gene: TRBJ1-6
d_gene: TRBD1
abundance: .
CDR3nt: TGTGCCAGCAGTCGACAGACAGGGGGTAATTCACCCCTCCACTTT
CDR3aa: CASSRQTGGNSPLHF

v_gene: TRBV5-1
j_gene: TRBJ2-1
d_gene: TRBD2
abundance: .
CDR3nt: TGCGCCAGCAGCGGACTTAGCGGGCCGGATGAGCAGTTCTTC
CDR3aa: CASSGLSGPDEQFF

v_gene: TRBV27
j_gene: TRBJ2-1
d_gene: .
abundance: many
CDR3nt: TGTGCCAGCAGTCCTCCCGGGCTCTCCTACAATGAGCAGTTCTTC
CDR3aa: CASSPPGLSYNEQFF

v_gene: TRBV7-2
j_gene: TRBJ2-5
d_gene: .
abundance: .
CDR3nt: TGTGCCAGCAGCTTTCCGGCCGCTGCCCAGTACTTC
CDR3aa: CASSFPAAAQYF

v_gene: TRBV25-1
j_gene: TRBJ2-2
d_gene: TRBD1
abundance: .
CDR3nt: TGTGCCAGCAGTGCAGGGGGACGGCCCACCGGGGAGCTGTTTTTT
CDR3aa: CASSAGGRPTGELFF

v_gene: TRBV28
j_gene: TRBJ2-7
d_gene: .
abundance: .
CDR3nt: TGTGCCAGCAGTTTGACCAGGGGCTACAATGAGCAGTACTTC
CDR3aa: CASSLTRGYNEQYF

v_gene: TRBV5-1
j_gene: TRBJ1-2
d_gene: .
abundance: few
CDR3nt: TGCGCCAGCAGCTTGACCAGGGGTGATGGCTACACCTTC
CDR3aa: CASSLTRGDGYTF

v_gene: TRBV29-1
j_gene: TRBJ2-3
d_gene: TRBD2
abundance: many
CDR3nt: TGCAGCGTGGGAGGGGATTCTTTCGATACGCAGTATTTT
CDR3aa: CSVGGDSFDTQYF

v_gene: TRBV28
j_gene: TRBJ2-1
d_gene: .
abundance: few
CDR3nt: TGTGCCAGCAGTTTGCAGCATCGGGGGACAGTTTACAATGAGCAGTTCTTC
CDR3aa: CASSLQHRGTVYNEQFF

v_gene: TRBV6-1
j_gene: TRBJ2-1
d_gene: .
abundance: .
CDR3nt: TGTGCCAGCACAGAAGACTACAGCTCCTACAATGAGCAGTTCTTC
CDR3aa: CASTEDYSSYNEQFF

v_gene: TRBV10-3
j_gene: TRBJ2-3
d_gene: TRBD2
abundance: .
CDR3nt: TGTGCCGCCAACGCTAGCGGGAGTTTCGCAGATACGCAGTATTTT
CDR3aa: CAANASGSFADTQYF

v_gene: TRBV20-1
j_gene: TRBJ2-7
d_gene: TRBD1
abundance: few
CDR3nt: TGCAGTGCTAGAGAGAGGGGGCAGGGGAATACCCCGTACTTC
CDR3aa: CSARERGQGNTPYF

v_gene: TRBV13
j_gene: TRBJ1-2
d_gene: .
abundance: few
CDR3nt: TGTGCCAGCAGCTCCCTGGGAGTGAACTATGGCTACACCTTC
CDR3aa: CASSSLGVNYGYTF

v_gene: TRBV2
j_gene: TRBJ1-1
d_gene: TRBD1
abundance: few
CDR3nt: TGTGCCAGCAGTGAACAGGACAGGGCCATAATGAACACTGAAGCTTTCTTT
CDR3aa: CASSEQDRAIMNTEAFF

v_gene: TRBV4-2
j_gene: TRBJ2-1
d_gene: .
abundance: .
CDR3nt: TGTGCCAGCAGCCAAGGGGTTTACGGGAGCACCAGGGATGAGCAGTTCTTC
CDR3aa: CASSQGVYGSTRDEQFF

v_gene: TRBV5-1
j_gene: TRBJ1-2
d_gene: .
abundance: .
CDR3nt: TGCGCCAGCAGCTTGCTTGGACCACCTAACTATGGCTACACCTTC
CDR3aa: CASSLLGPPNYGYTF

v_gene: TRBV6-2/TRBV6-3
j_gene: TRBJ2-5
d_gene: .
abundance: few
CDR3nt: TGTGCCAGCAGCCCCCCTCGCAGAGGGTACCAAGAGACCCAGTACTTC
CDR3aa: CASSPPRRGYQETQYF

v_gene: TRBV29-1
j_gene: TRBJ2-1
d_gene: TRBD2
abundance: .
CDR3nt: TGCAGCGTGCTAGCGGGAGTGATTTACAATGAGCAGTTCTTC
CDR3aa: CSVLAGVIYNEQFF

v_gene: TRBV4-1
j_gene: TRBJ2-1
d_gene: .
abundance: .
CDR3nt: TGCGCCAGCAGCCAACGCGCCGGAGGGTCGGTATTCAATGAGCAGTTCTTC
CDR3aa: CASSQRAGGSVFNEQFF

v_gene: TRBV18
j_gene: TRBJ1-1
d_gene: .
abundance: .
CDR3nt: TGTGCCAGCTCCAAGACCCAGGCCGGATTGGGCACTGAAGCTTTCTTT
CDR3aa: CASSKTQAGLGTEAFF

v_gene: TRBV12-3/TRBV12-4
j_gene: TRBJ1-2
d_gene: TRBD1
abundance: few
CDR3nt: TGTGCCAGCAGCCCGGGACAGGGATTCAGCGGCTACACCTTC
CDR3aa: CASSPGQGFSGYTF

v_gene: TRBV28
j_gene: TRBJ2-7
d_gene: TRBD1
abundance: .
CDR3nt: TGTGCCAGCAGGCTTCTCCGGGACAGTTTCTCCTACGAGCAGTACTTC
CDR3aa: CASRLLRDSFSYEQYF